This T cell receptor beta chain was retrieved from a study of blood T cell repertoires in COVID-19. Measured with immunoSEQ multiplex PCR; TCRdb has only the in-frame clones, and not every one. The repertoire holds fewer than 200,000 clones, with around 83% as singletons. CDR3 length: 17 residues. Germline lookup yields CDR1 LNHDA and CDR2 SQIVND (reference sequence). V shed 3 bases, J shed 3 bases, and the junction held 7 bases outside the gene matches. The chain recombines TRBV19 with TRBJ2-7; 14 nucleotides line up with TRBD2. The clonotype comes from a woman in her 50s in a cohort exposed to, infected with or recovered from COVID-19 (not recorded which). Specimen: PBMCs or T cells enriched from blood (not recorded which). The CDR3 sequence is CASSMGLAGVGNYEQYF. The CDR3 nucleotides are TGTGCCAGTAGTATGGGACTAGCGGGGGTGGGGAACTACGAGCAGTACTTC.